This T cell receptor (beta chain) was captured by sequencing in a study of vaccination and CD4 T cells after COVID-19 (dated by TCRdb to 2022 to 2024). For the wider study: Convalescent patients had a positive SARS-CoV-2 result on nasal swab PCR, and of these patients, several had mild disease and one had severe disease. The convalescent cohort comprised six males and four females, including two Hispanic individuals, seven Caucasians, two Asians and one multiracial person. Two doses of either the Pfizer-BioNTech BNT162b2 vaccine (n=8) or the Moderna mRNA-1273 vaccine (n=2) were administered to participants. Post-COVID blood samples were collected from convalescent patients a median of approximately 100 days after diagnosis, with a range of about 35 to 180 days. Post-vaccine blood samples were collected a median of approximately 68 days after the second vaccine dose, ranging from roughly 13 to 250 days. The cultures were stimulated with overlapping spike peptide pools from SARS-CoV-2 and from the common cold coronaviruses HCoV-NL63, HCoV-OC43 and HCoV-229E. As controls, cultures received a CEFX viral epitope pool (the positive control), an HIV-1 Nef peptide pool (the negative control), or no peptide at all. In 10 COVID-19 convalescent patients and a few infection-naive healthy vaccine recipients, researchers compared the spike-specific CD4+ TCR repertoire from before mRNA vaccination with the repertoire from after.

The treatment or condition label corresponds to: 10-day PBMC culture with coronavirus spike peptide pools or control peptides (ViraFEST assay). The study used the ViraFEST assay, which expanded antigen-specific T cells with peptide pools and then identified expanded clonotypes by TCR sequencing. The convalescent patients' positive SARS-CoV-2 PCR tests fell between March and December 2020, which was before the Alpha, Beta and Delta variants emerged in the United States. Each well held around 2.1 million PBMCs cultured with roughly 10 ug/ml peptide pools in IMDM containing about 5% human AB serum and 10 IU/ml IL-2. Half of the culture medium was replaced with fresh IL-2-containing medium on days 3 and 7. CD4+ T cells were isolated after roughly 9 days of culture through negative selection using the EasySep CD4+ T cell isolation kit. Ficoll-Paque Plus gradient centrifugation was used to isolate PBMCs from whole blood, and the isolated PBMCs were then either used fresh or cryopreserved at -140C. Each culture condition was generally run in triplicate wells.

The investigation overall reported the following: The median number of SARS-CoV-2-reactive clonotypes rose from under 25 after infection to about 40 after vaccination, but the change was not significant. Only a relatively small number of convalescent patients were included in the study, and early timepoints following natural infection were not analyzed. In convalescent patients, a median around 86% of post-vaccine SARS-CoV-2-reactive clones were detected only after vaccination, suggesting vaccine-specific priming. Of the vaccine-specific clones in convalescent patients, 304 of 307, or nearly all, reacted only to SARS-CoV-2 spike and did not cross-react with common cold coronaviruses.

This clonotype came up once. Its antigen specificity is not known. Base qualities are missing; no much larger clone stands one base away. A single read constitutes weak evidence. The CDR3 numbers 17 residues from cysteine through phenylalanine. Of all the DNA, just the CDR3 is kept, 51 bases in frame from base 1. V ends up 0 bases short and J 8 bases short, with an unmatched junction base count of 13. The germline V gene specifies ENHRY as CDR1 and SYGVKD as CDR2. The method behind the library was PCR. At the Johns Hopkins FTIC core, DNA from the cultured CD4+ T cells underwent TCR sequencing with the Oncomine TCR Beta short-read assay. Genomic DNA was extracted from the cultured CD4+ T cells with the QIAamp micro DNA kit. Oncomine TCR Beta libraries from cultured CD4+ T cells were pooled using unique dual indexes and sequenced on an Illumina iSeq 100. The study's processing was this. Non-productive sequences were removed, and CDR3s that did not start with C, did not end with F or W, or were shorter than 7 amino acids were discarded. The MANAFEST web application was used to identify antigen-specific clonotypes by comparing peptide-stimulated wells against reference wells and other culture wells. An FDR below 0.05, an odds ratio above 5, and a productive frequency above 0.1% in at least two of three replicate wells were required for clones to be considered positive. Cross-reactive clonotypes were defined as significantly expanded in both SARS-CoV-2 spike wells and at least one common cold coronavirus spike condition. Levenshtein distances (stringdist) and unrooted phylogenetic trees (ape) in R version 3.6.1 were used to assess CDR3 homology. In-frame beta chains were kept once TCRdb had trimmed the public reads at Q25 with fastp and called clones with MiXCR. Entries that share a CDR3 protein sequence are merged under the most common genes and DNA. The V and J calls were not made by the authors but by TCRdb's processing. The sample yields 22,000 or so distinct CDR3 sequences; about 56% were counted once. The top ten constitute 5.5% to 7% of the sample.

The chain uses TRBV10-3 and TRBJ2-1; 7 of the junction bases match TRBD2. The sequence came from a human donor who had recovered from COVID-19. What was sequenced was CD4+ T cells from blood, cultured in vitro. The sequence in DNA is TGTGCCATCAGTGAGTCGGGTGCGGGAGCCCTCGGGGATGAGCAGTTCTTC. This codes for CAISESGAGALGDEQFF.